This TCR beta chain stems from a study of blood T cells in healthy people across ages. The sample holds a few counts of this clonotype. V gave up 7 bases and J gave up 6 bases; unmatched junction bases: 8. The CDR3 consists of 13 residues. Germline V gene data show CDR1 as SQVTM and CDR2 as ANQGSEA. Together with a sample-barcoded 5' primer, a J-beta primer mix was included in a second PCR lasting about 7 to 12 cycles. MiXCR, applied by TCRdb to the 5' RACE reads, yields one record per CDR3 protein. The data show 600,000 to 1,000,000 distinct CDR3 sequences, over 45% seen once. The sequenced material came from blood. This TCR derives from a man aged 30 to 45 in good health. The rearrangement uses TRBV29-1 and TRBJ2-3; TRBD1 agrees at 9 bases. The CDR3 DNA follows: TGCAGCGCCCCGGGACAGGGAGGCGATACGCAGTATTTT. As protein: CSAPGQGGDTQYF.